This TCR beta chain was captured by sequencing in a study of human T cells and chemical hapten exposure. On the study more broadly: Weekly scalp doses of diphenylcyclopropenone were given to patients during the roughly 24-week study.

With 4 bases removed from V and 2 bases from J, the gap between germline ends came to 12 bases. The CDR3 has 15 residues. The germline V gene has CDR1 MNHEY and CDR2 SMNVEV (reference sequence). TCRdb reprocessed the RACE reads with MiXCR, giving one entry per CDR3 protein. Seen here are around 150,000 distinct CDR3 sequences, 28% observed once, and the top ten hold around 2.3%. Time point of the sample: patch test 3, about 24 weeks after DPC sensitization. Treatment here: therapeutic diphenylcyclopropenone sensitization with weekly scalp DPC. Samples of blood were obtained prior to the application of each patch test. In the case of this clonotype: Its target is not known.

Study results and limitations: TCRs at a frequency above 1 in 1000 stayed unchanged with DPC sensitization. The formation of large CDR3 similarity clusters by expanded TCRs significantly exceeded that of controls.

The source material was whole blood, sampled in connection with sensitization to the hapten diphenylcyclopropenone (DPC). The TCR sequence derives from a woman younger than 30 with alopecia areata. Some clones in this sample may be carry-over from other donors' samples. The chain combines TRBV27 with TRBJ1-5; a weak D match, TRBD1 (5 bases). CDR3 protein: CASSSGVGGNQPQHF. DNA of the CDR3: TGTGCCAGCAGTTCGGGGGTGGGGGGCAATCAGCCCCAGCATTTT.